These 27 T cell receptor beta chains were sequenced from one sample in a study of blood T cell repertoires in COVID-19. Only in-frame clones appear in the TCRdb table, and some are missing; sequencing was by immunoSEQ multiplex PCR. The sample has about 50,000 clones, approximately 85% seen once. The specimen was peripheral blood. All receptors derive from a man aged 55-75 years with acute or convalescent COVID-19.

The rearrangement uses TRBV4-2 and TRBJ2-3; 8 bases fit TRBD2. After removal of 1 base from V and 4 bases from J, the junction contained 13 bases not matched to a gene. Germline-derived CDR1 and CDR2 are LGHNA and YNFKEQ. This CDR3 is 18 amino acids long. The CDR3 is CASSQGSTPGLVSDTQYF. DNA for the CDR3: TGTGCCAGCAGCCAAGGGAGCACACCGGGACTAGTGTCAGATACGCAGTATTTT.

This chain links TRBV7-2 with TRBJ2-3; D perhaps matches TRBD2 (5 bases). Germline lookup yields CDR1 SGHTA and CDR2 FQGNSA. V shed 5 bases and J shed 2 bases, with 11 bases lying between them. CDR3 length equals 14 residues. The CDR3 is CASSGRLHTDTQYF. The CDR3 DNA sequence: TGTGCCAGCAGCGGCAGACTACACACAGATACGCAGTATTTT.

This sequence joins TRBV27 and TRBJ2-1; D remains ambiguous. The germline V gene has CDR1 MNHEY and CDR2 SMNVEV (reference sequence). This CDR3 region has 15 residues. Trimming stripped 3 bases from V and 0 bases from J, with 9 bases between. The CDR3 loop is CASSFRHPSYNEQFF. For the CDR3, the DNA is TGTGCCAGCAGTTTCAGGCACCCCTCCTACAATGAGCAGTTCTTC.

The chain employs TRBV30 and TRBJ2-1; 8 bases match TRBD2. The CDR3 runs 12 residues. Germline trimming cut 2 bases from V and 10 bases from J; bases unmatched to any gene: 4. Germline CDR1 is GTSNPN and CDR2 is SVGIG (reference sequence). CDR3 nucleotides: TGTGCCTGGAGTATCAGCGGGGGCGAGCAGTTCTTC. Its translation: CAWSISGGEQFF.

The chain links TRBV11-2 to TRBJ2-7; 11 nucleotides agree with TRBD2. V gave up 6 bases and J gave up 0 bases; unmatched junction bases: 7. Germline CDR1 SGHAT, CDR2 FQNNGV. This CDR3 region has 16 residues. CDR3 protein: CASRSPGTSGSYEQYF. The CDR3 DNA is TGTGCCAGCAGGTCCCCCGGGACTAGCGGCTCCTACGAGCAGTACTTC.

This clone occurred a few times. The rearrangement links TRBV10-1 to TRBJ1-3, with 8 bases aligning to TRBD1. This CDR3 spans 18 amino acids. V dropped 0 bases and J dropped 8; count of bases not matched to a gene: 15. Per the germline V gene, CDR1 is WNHNN and CDR2 is SYGVQD (reference sequence). The DNA for the CDR3 is TGCGCCAGCAGTGAGTCCCAGTGCAGGGGGCATCGGGTATACACCATATATTTT. Protein: CASSESQCRGHRVYTIYF.

The V and J genes are TRBV10-3 and TRBJ1-2; 8 bases are shared with TRBD1. This CDR3 comprises 16 residues. V shed 4 bases and J 1 base; nucleotides not matched to a gene: 8. Germline loops: CDR1 ENHRY, CDR2 SYGVKD. The CDR3 sequence is CAISGARGQVNYGYTF. The CDR3 coding sequence is TGTGCCATCAGTGGGGCCCGGGGACAGGTTAACTATGGCTACACCTTC.

As for this clone: Other nucleotide sequences in the sample specify the same CDR3. The J gene is TRBJ2-3, the V gene TRBV27; no clear D. Germline V gene data show CDR1 as MNHEY and CDR2 as SMNVEV (reference sequence). This CDR3 spans 14 amino acids. Trimming took 6 bases from V and 0 from J, leaving 10 bases between them. This CDR3 reads CASSERTSTDTQYF. The CDR3 nucleotides are TGTGCCAGCAGCGAGCGAACTAGCACAGATACGCAGTATTTT.

The CDR3, as DNA: TGTGCCAGCAGCGTTAGGGGGCTGGCGGGCACCGGGGAGCTGTTTTTT. Translation: CASSVRGLAGTGELFF. This sequence joins TRBV9 and TRBJ2-2; 7 bases are a match to TRBD1. Germline lookup yields CDR1 SGDLS and CDR2 YYNGEE. The CDR3 spans 16 residues. V dropped 2 bases and J dropped 4; count of bases not matched to a gene: 8.

The rearrangement joins TRBV2 to TRBJ1-5, with D tentatively TRBD1 (5 bases). Germline lookup yields CDR1 SNHLY and CDR2 FYNNEI. Trimming pared 8 bases from V and 6 bases from J, leaving 17 bases between. This CDR3 has 14 amino acids. The CDR3 nucleotides are TGTGCCAGCGTTGAGAGGACACCAGGTCAGCCCCAGCATTTT. Translated: CASVERTPGQPQHF.

In the case of this clone: The sample contains more than one DNA sequence encoding this CDR3. The chain recombines TRBV28 with TRBJ1-2; D is uncertain. Trimming took 4 bases from V and 5 from J, leaving 14 bases between them. CDR1 is MDHEN, CDR2 SYDVKM, per germline. The CDR3 is made up of 14 amino acids. In nucleotides, the CDR3 is TGTGCCAGCAGTTCCTCGACACCCAATTATGGCTACACCTTC. It specifies CASSSSTPNYGYTF.

The rearrangement links TRBV18 to TRBJ1-5; 7 nucleotides line up with TRBD1. The CDR3 length is 15 residues. With V trimmed by 2 bases and J by 5 bases, 6 bases remained unmatched. Germline V gene data show CDR1 as KGHSH and CDR2 as LQKENI. Here the CDR3 reads CASSPVQGGYQPQHF. In nucleotides, the CDR3 is TGTGCCAGCTCACCAGTCCAGGGGGGATATCAGCCCCAGCATTTT.

The J gene is TRBJ2-5, the V gene TRBV7-9; the match to TRBD2 covers 15 bases. The V segment lost 5 bases and the J segment 2 bases; nucleotides outside the gene matches: 3. CDR1 and CDR2 (germline): SEHNR, FQNEAQ (reference sequence). The CDR3 is 16 amino acids. CDR3 loop: CASSLGTSGRQETQYF. CDR3 in DNA: TGTGCCAGCAGCCTCGGGACTAGCGGGAGGCAAGAGACCCAGTACTTC.

Remarks on this clone: The junction does not match germline at one end; this may be a read error. The chain recombines TRBV30 with TRBJ2-3; 16 bases map to TRBD2. CDR3 length: 15 residues. Germline V gene sequence: CDR1 GTSNPN, CDR2 SVGIG (reference sequence). DNA of the CDR3: TGTGCCTGGAGTCAGAGATACGGGACTAGCGGGAGGGGAAATTTT. The encoded protein is CAWSQRYGTSGRGNF.

This CDR3 is CASSPSTRRGEKLFF. CDR3 in DNA: TGTGCCAGTAGTCCCTCAACCCGGCGGGGTGAAAAACTGTTTTTT. V is TRBV19 and J is TRBJ1-4, with D unresolved. Trimming stripped 5 bases from V and 7 bases from J, with 17 bases between. Germline V lookup: CDR1 LNHDA, CDR2 SQIVND (reference sequence). The CDR3 is 15 residues long. Looking up the rest from reference TRBV19 and TRBJ1-4 gives the full variable domain: DGGITQSPKYLFRKEGQNVTLSCEQNLNHDAMYWYRQDPGQGLRLIYYSQIVNDFQKGDIAEGYSVSREKKESFPLTVTSAQKNPTAFYLCASSPSTRRGEKLFFGSGTQLSVL.

The CDR3 DNA is TGCAGTGCTAGAGGGAGATACGAGCAGTACTTC. Translation gives CSARGRYEQYF. The chain combines TRBV20-1 with TRBJ2-7; D unresolved. Trimming stripped 1 base from V and 4 bases from J, with 5 bases between. The CDR3 consists of 11 residues. Germline values: CDR1 DFQATT, CDR2 SNEGSKA (reference sequence).

The V and J genes are TRBV29-1 and TRBJ2-1; TRBD1 is a possible D gene (6 bases). The CDR3 has 13 residues. Looked up from germline, CDR1 is SQVTM and CDR2 is ANQGSEA. V shed 7 bases and J shed 9 bases, with 19 bases lying between them. This CDR3 is CSAGTQQLGEQFF. The CDR3, as DNA: TGCAGCGCCGGGACACAACAATTAGGTGAGCAGTTCTTC.

The chain combines TRBV6-1 with TRBJ1-6, with no clear D. The V end was cut by 0 bases, the J end by 10 bases, with 10 bases between. The CDR3 has 14 amino acids. Germline V gene data show CDR1 as MNHNS and CDR2 as SASEGT. The CDR3 is CASSEAAGPSPLHF. For the CDR3, the DNA is TGTGCCAGCAGTGAAGCGGCAGGCCCATCACCCCTCCACTTT.

This clone was seen more than once but under ten times. V is TRBV3-1 (or the pseudogene TRBV3-2) and J is TRBJ2-5, with 7 bases fitting TRBD2. V shed 4 bases and J 5 bases; nucleotides not matched to a gene: 7. The CDR3 has 14 amino acids. Germline CDR1 and CDR2: LGHDT and YNNKEL (reference sequence). The CDR3 DNA follows: TGTGCCAGCAGCCTTAACTTGGGGGGGGAGACCCAGTACTTC. It specifies CASSLNLGGETQYF.

The chain links TRBV3-1 (or the pseudogene TRBV3-2) to TRBJ1-1; D might be TRBD1 (5 bases). The V and J ends lost 0 bases and 6 bases respectively, with 8 bases between them. This CDR3 is 13 amino acids long. Per germline, CDR1 LGHDT and CDR2 YNNKEL (reference sequence). The DNA of the CDR3 is TGTGCCAGCAGCCAAGATACGGGGGCTGAAGCTTTCTTT. Translated: CASSQDTGAEAFF.

V gene TRBV29-1 combines with J gene TRBJ2-3; TRBD1 aligns across 8 bases. The CDR3 is 14 amino acids. V shed 7 bases and J 6 bases; nucleotides not matched to a gene: 12. Germline V CDR1 and CDR2: SQVTM, ANQGSEA. CDR3 loop: CSASSDRGLDTQYF. The CDR3 DNA reads TGCAGCGCCTCATCCGACAGGGGATTGGATACGCAGTATTTT.

V is TRBV7-8 and J is TRBJ2-5; 7 bases align to TRBD1. In germline, CDR1 is SGHVS, CDR2 FQNEAQ. Trimming at V came to 7 bases and at J to 0 bases, leaving 11 bases not matched to a gene. The length of the CDR3 is 16 residues. Here the CDR3 DNA reads TGTGCCAGCACCCTATCCGGGACAGTCGACCAAGAGACCCAGTACTTC. Translating it yields CASTLSGTVDQETQYF. Drawing the rest from reference TRBV7-8 and TRBJ2-5, the complete variable domain is GAGVSQSPRYKVAKRGQDVALRCDPISGHVSLFWYQQALGQGPEFLTYFQNEAQLDKSGLPSDRFFAERPEGSVSTLKIQRTQQEDSAVYLCASTLSGTVDQETQYFGPGTRLLVL.

The genes are TRBV12-3 or TRBV12-4 and TRBJ1-3, with D hard to call. The CDR3 runs to 13 residues. With 8 bases removed from V and 2 bases from J, the gap between germline ends came to 10 bases. As DNA, the CDR3 is TGTGCCAGCGACCAGCGGACTGGAAACACCATATATTTT. Translated: CASDQRTGNTIYF.

The rearrangement uses TRBV18 and TRBJ1-5; D unclear. The length of the CDR3 is 16 residues. The ends were cut back, 2 bases at V and 7 bases at J, with 18 bases in the middle. Germline CDR1 reads KGHSH; CDR2 reads LQKENI. This CDR3 is CASSPYPRENGQPQHF. Here the CDR3 DNA reads TGTGCCAGCTCACCATACCCTCGGGAGAACGGACAGCCCCAGCATTTT.

The gene calls are TRBV5-4 and TRBJ1-2; a possible D gene is TRBD1 (5 bases). Germline V gives CDR1 SGHNT, CDR2 YYREEE (reference sequence). This CDR3 is built from 16 residues. V was pared by 1 base and J by 1 base, with 14 bases between. For the CDR3, the DNA is TGTGCCAGCAGCTTGCCCGGGAGAGGACATAACTATGGCTACACCTTC. Its translation is CASSLPGRGHNYGYTF. Full variable domain (remainder filled in from reference TRBV5-4 and TRBJ1-2): ETGVTQSPTHLIKTRGQQVTLRCSSQSGHNTVSWYQQALGQGPQFIFQYYREEENGRGNFPPRFSGLQFPNYSSELNVNALELDDSALYLCASSLPGRGHNYGYTFGSGTRLTVV.

The CDR3 DNA sequence: TGTGCCAGCAGTTGGGGCCGGGGGACCTATGGCTACACCTTC. The encoded protein is CASSWGRGTYGYTF. This sequence joins TRBV28 and TRBJ1-2; tentatively, D is TRBD1 (5 bases). Between the trimmed V and J ends, which lost 4 bases and 4 bases, there was a span of 13 bases. This CDR3 comprises 14 residues. The germline gives CDR1 MDHEN, CDR2 SYDVKM.

This chain uses TRBV5-1 with TRBJ1-3; the D is unclear. CDR3 length equals 16 residues. V lost 0 bases, J lost 3 bases, and 13 bases lay in between. CDR1 is SGHRS and CDR2 is YFSETQ in the germline V gene. CDR3 loop: CASSLATSTGGNTIYF. The CDR3 coding sequence is TGCGCCAGCAGCTTGGCGACATCCACCGGTGGAAACACCATATATTTT.